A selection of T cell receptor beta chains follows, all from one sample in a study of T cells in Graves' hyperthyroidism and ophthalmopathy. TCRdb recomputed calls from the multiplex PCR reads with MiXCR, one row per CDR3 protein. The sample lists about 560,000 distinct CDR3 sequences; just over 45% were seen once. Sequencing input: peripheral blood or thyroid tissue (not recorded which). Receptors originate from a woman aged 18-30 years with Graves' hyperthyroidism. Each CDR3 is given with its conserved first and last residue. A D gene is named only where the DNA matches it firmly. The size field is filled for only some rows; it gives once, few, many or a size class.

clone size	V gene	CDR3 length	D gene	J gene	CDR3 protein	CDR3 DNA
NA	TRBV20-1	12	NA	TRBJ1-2	CSARDLNDGYTF	TGCAGTGCTAGAGATTTGAACGATGGCTACACCTTC
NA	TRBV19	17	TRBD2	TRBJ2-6	CASRASGRESGANVLTF	TGTGCCAGCCGAGCCAGCGGGAGGGAATCTGGGGCCAACGTCCTGACTTTC
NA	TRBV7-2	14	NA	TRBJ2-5	CASSRFGAQETQYF	TGTGCCAGCTCAAGATTCGGGGCGCAAGAGACCCAGTACTTC
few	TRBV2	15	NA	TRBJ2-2	CASSAGDTRTGELFF	TGTGCCAGCAGTGCAGGGGACACACGAACCGGGGAGCTGTTTTTT
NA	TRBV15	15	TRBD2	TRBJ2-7	CATSSSWREVYEQYF	TGTGCCACCAGCAGTAGCTGGCGGGAGGTCTACGAGCAGTACTTC
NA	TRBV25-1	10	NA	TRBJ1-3	CASPGNTIYF	TGTGCCAGCCCAGGAAACACCATATATTTT
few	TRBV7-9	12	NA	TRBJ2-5	CASSFQQETQYF	TGTGCCAGCAGCTTCCAGCAAGAGACCCAGTACTTC
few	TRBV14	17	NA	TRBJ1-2	CASSPLRAVTTDYGYTF	TGTGCCAGCAGCCCACTTAGAGCAGTAACAACGGACTATGGCTACACCTTC
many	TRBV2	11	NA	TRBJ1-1	CASSDEIEAFF	TGTGCCAGCAGTGACGAGATTGAAGCTTTCTTT
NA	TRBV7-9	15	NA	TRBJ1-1	CASSQDLGRDTEAFF	TGTGCCAGCAGCCAAGATTTGGGGAGGGACACTGAAGCTTTCTTT
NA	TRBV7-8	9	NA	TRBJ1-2	CAHNYGYTF	TGTGCCCACAACTATGGCTACACCTTC
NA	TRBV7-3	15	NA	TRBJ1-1	CASSYPQGPRTEAFF	TGTGCCAGCAGTTATCCACAGGGTCCGCGCACTGAAGCTTTCTTT
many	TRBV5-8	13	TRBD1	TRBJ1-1	CASSITTGREAFF	TGTGCCAGCAGCATAACGACAGGGAGGGAAGCTTTCTTT
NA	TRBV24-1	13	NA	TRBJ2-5	CATSHWGKETQYF	TGTGCCACCAGTCATTGGGGGAAAGAGACCCAGTACTTC
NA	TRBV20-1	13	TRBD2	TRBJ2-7	CSAATSGAYEQYF	TGCAGTGCCGCGACTAGCGGGGCCTACGAGCAGTACTTC
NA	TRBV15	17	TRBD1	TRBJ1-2	CATSRVLGTGGYYGYTF	TGTGCCACCAGCAGAGTGCTCGGGACAGGGGGCTACTATGGCTACACCTTC
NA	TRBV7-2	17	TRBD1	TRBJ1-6	CASSAAGTAWWNSPLHF	TGTGCCAGCAGCGCCGCCGGGACAGCGTGGTGGAATTCACCCCTCCACTTT
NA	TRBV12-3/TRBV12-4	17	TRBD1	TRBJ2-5	CASSSRGDRVTEETQYF	TGTGCCAGCAGTTCACGGGGGGACAGGGTCACTGAAGAGACCCAGTACTTC
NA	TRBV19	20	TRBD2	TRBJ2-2	CASSALPFGLAGTNTGELFF	TGTGCCAGTAGTGCTCTTCCGTTTGGACTAGCGGGAACGAACACCGGGGAGCTGTTTTTT
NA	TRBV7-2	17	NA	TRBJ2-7	CASSLVGARARSHEQYF	TGTGCCAGCAGCTTAGTAGGGGCCAGGGCGCGCTCCCACGAGCAGTACTTC
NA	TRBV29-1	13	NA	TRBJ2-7	CSVTETGRGEQYF	TGCAGCGTTACGGAGACGGGCCGTGGCGAGCAGTACTTC
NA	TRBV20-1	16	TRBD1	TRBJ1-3	CSARDRYRGLGNTIYF	TGCAGTGCTAGAGATCGGTACAGGGGGCTCGGAAACACCATATATTTT
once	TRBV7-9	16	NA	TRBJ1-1	CASSPRGAGLNTEAFF	TGTGCCAGCAGCCCCCGGGGGGCAGGATTGAACACTGAAGCTTTCTTT
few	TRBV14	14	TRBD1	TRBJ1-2	CASSQEGGGYGYTF	TGTGCCAGCAGCCAAGAAGGGGGCGGCTATGGCTACACCTTC
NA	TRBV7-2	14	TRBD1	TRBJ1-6	CASQGPDRNSPLHF	TGTGCCAGCCAGGGGCCGGACAGGAATTCACCCCTCCACTTT
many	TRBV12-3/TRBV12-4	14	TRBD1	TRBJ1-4	CASSLRQGDEKLFF	TGTGCCAGCAGCTTACGACAGGGGGATGAAAAACTGTTTTTT
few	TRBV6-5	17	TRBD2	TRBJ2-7	CASSYSQRTSQTYEQYF	TGTGCCAGCAGTTACTCGCAAAGGACTAGCCAAACCTACGAGCAGTACTTC
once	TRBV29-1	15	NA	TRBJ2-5	CSVEDQAGARETQYF	TGCAGCGTTGAAGATCAGGCAGGGGCGCGGGAGACCCAGTACTTC
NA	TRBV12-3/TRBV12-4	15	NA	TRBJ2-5	CASSLGRGAQETQYF	TGTGCCAGCAGTTTAGGTAGGGGGGCGCAAGAGACCCAGTACTTC
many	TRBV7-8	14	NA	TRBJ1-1	CASSSGAANTEAFF	TGTGCCAGCAGCTCAGGGGCGGCGAACACTGAAGCTTTCTTT
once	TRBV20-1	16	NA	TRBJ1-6	CSARATGSPYNSPLHF	TGCAGTGCTAGGGCAACAGGGAGCCCCTATAATTCACCCCTCCACTTT
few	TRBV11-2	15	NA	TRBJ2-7	CASSQEHRLSYEQYF	TGTGCCAGCAGCCAAGAGCACCGCCTGTCCTACGAGCAGTACTTC
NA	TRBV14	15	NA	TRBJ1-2	CASSQAPDEDYGYTF	TGTGCCAGCAGCCAGGCCCCTGACGAGGACTATGGCTACACCTTC